The clone carrying this T cell receptor (beta chain) was observed once. The target antigen is unknown. This record belongs to a study of T cells in localized non-small cell lung cancer. The V gene's germline CDR1 is MDHEN and CDR2 SYDVKM. The V end was cut by 10 bases, the J end by 5 bases, with 11 bases between. The CDR3 is made up of 12 amino acids. Study-wide points: Longer overall survival associated with higher blood T cell density; shorter survival with higher adjacent-lung clonality. For the top 100 tumor clones, a median about 56 also appeared in adjacent lung. Uninvolved adjacent lung had higher T cell clonality than tumor and all other tissues.

Profiling relied on immunoSEQ multiplex PCR, and the TCRdb table lists in-frame clones only, not all of them. The sample consists of 25,000 to 35,000 clones, around 80% of them appearing once. The TCR was taken from a male donor older than 55 with stage III squamous cell lung carcinoma. V usage is TRBV28 and J usage is TRBJ2-2; D is possibly TRBD1 (5 bases). The sequences come from peripheral blood, collected before any cancer treatment. CDR3 nucleotide sequence: TGTGCCACCCTCAGACAGACCGGGGAGCTGTTTTTT. As protein: CATLRQTGELFF.